The T cell receptor (beta chain) described here comes from a study of shared T cell receptors in the human thymus. This clone was seen once. Generated by immunoSEQ multiplex PCR, the TCRdb table keeps only in-frame clones and is missing some. Of hundreds of thousands of clones listed, 80% to 90% are singletons. CDR3 length: 15 amino acids. This sample was shared with a second study, whose subject was human thymus T cells. That study reports: Thymic samples were excised during corrective heart operations. Thymic and blood repertoires appeared to carry a bias in their V and J gene usage. Unrelated individuals reportedly shared highly overlapping thymic TCR repertoires.

The gene calls are TRBV21-1 and TRBJ2-3; TRBD2, the D gene given by the table, was not confirmed from the DNA. TRBV21-1 is listed as a pseudogene. Sequenced input: thymocytes. The clonotype originates from a boy in the first two years of life with a congenital heart defect. The CDR3: CASSNSGRATDTQYF. For the CDR3, the DNA is TGTGCCAGCAGCAATAGCGGGAGGGCCACAGATACGCAGTATTTT.